The rows below give T cell receptor beta chains drawn from one sample of a study of cytomegalovirus exposure and HLA in healthy donors. TCRdb's copy holds only in-frame clones and misses some; the assay was immunoSEQ multiplex PCR. The sample shows 65,000 or so clones, 62% of them seen only once. Sequencing was done on a sample of PBMCs. The receptor source for this set is a man aged 25-40 years in good health and CMV-seronegative. CDR3s include the opening cysteine and the closing phenylalanine or tryptophan.

TRBV30	TRBJ1-6	CAWRGQPGSPLHF
TRBV29-1	TRBJ2-1	CSVTPSYNEQFF
TRBV29-1	TRBJ2-2	CSAQLWGQGNTGELFF
TRBV7-3	TRBJ1-1	CASSLSAGTEAFF
TRBV5-8	TRBJ2-3	CASSKGTSGSTDTQYF
TRBV6-1	TRBJ2-7	CASTFAEAYEQYF
TRBV10-1	TRBJ2-5	CASSVLGVDQETQYF
TRBV14	TRBJ2-7	CASGGGTTYEQYF
TRBV5-1	TRBJ1-5	CASSSGQGNQPQHF
TRBV7-6	TRBJ2-5	CASSKTSGNQETQYF
TRBV5-1	TRBJ1-6	CASSLEYGGNSPLHF
TRBV5-1	TRBJ1-2	CASSEDSDGYTF
TRBV6-1	TRBJ2-7	CASSATGNEQYF
TRBV29-1	TRBJ1-1	CSSTQGAHSKTEAFF
TRBV4-2	TRBJ2-7	CASSQDLGGLGEQYF
TRBV9	TRBJ2-1	CASSVGLEAEQFF
TRBV5-1	TRBJ1-1	CASSLDGSTEAFF
TRBV7-8	TRBJ1-5	CASSYKQGAGQPQHF
TRBV7-9	TRBJ2-1	CASSVTGSYNEQFF
TRBV18	TRBJ2-7	CASSPGQGAAYEQYF
TRBV5-4	TRBJ2-7	CASSFQYHEQYF
TRBV19	TRBJ1-1	CASSFTLNTEAFF
TRBV10-2	TRBJ2-3	CASSLLAGGFLDTQYF
TRBV4-1	TRBJ2-3	CASSQETDSRDTQYF
TRBV9	TRBJ2-7	CASSVHGQENYEQYF
TRBV14	TRBJ2-5	CASSQDGGGQETQYF
TRBV20-1	TRBJ2-7	CSASRGREQYF
TRBV7-6	TRBJ2-2	CASSLAGVTGVTGELFF
TRBV4-1	TRBJ2-5	CASSPQTGLLAETQYF
TRBV4-2	TRBJ2-2	CASSQDALAGGTGELFF
TRBV19	TRBJ1-1	CASTLGQGNTEAFF
TRBV30	TRBJ2-5	CAWSSGTGGTETQYF
TRBV6-5	TRBJ1-1	CASSRQGGTEAFF
TRBV4-1	TRBJ1-6	CASSQGEAYNSPLHF
TRBV13	TRBJ2-3	CASSPKRGALDTQYF
TRBV11-3	TRBJ2-7	CASSQGTAYEQYF
TRBV7-9	TRBJ1-2	CASSFEYVYGYTF
TRBV7-3	TRBJ1-2	CASSSDSYGYTF
TRBV7-2	TRBJ1-5	CASRGNQPQHF
TRBV7-9	TRBJ1-1	CASSFRGQESRNVFF
TRBV6-4	TRBJ2-7	CASNPGLAAPIEQYF
TRBV6-5	TRBJ1-2	CASRPGTGGGYTF
TRBV30	TRBJ1-6	CAWKVQSSYNSPLHF
TRBV5-4	TRBJ1-6	CASSSGQINSPLHF
TRBV12-5	TRBJ2-2	CASGLQLLAGAPPRVSGELFF
TRBV18	TRBJ1-1	CASSQELRTEAFF
TRBV9	TRBJ2-3	CASSVSDRLAGGLGSTDTQYF
TRBV30	TRBJ1-5	CAYTGEEERPQHF
TRBV15	TRBJ1-1	CATTPRQDTEAFF
TRBV5-1	TRBJ2-5	CASSLVAGGGETQYF
TRBV23-1	TRBJ2-6	CASREHGLTGSGANVLTF
TRBV15	TRBJ2-3	CATSTNDRADTQYF